These 9 T cell receptor beta chains share one sample of origin, sequenced in a study of blood T cell repertoires in COVID-19. Repertoires were generated with immunoSEQ multiplex PCR, while TCRdb's copy carries only in-frame clones and drops some. The sample holds a few hundred thousand clones, 87% seen once. Sequencing used PBMCs or T cells enriched from blood (not recorded which). The receptor set was obtained from a woman in her 30s who had recovered from COVID-19.

In this sample, this clone turned up once. Different DNA sequences within this sample yield the same CDR3. The chain is built from TRBV13 and TRBJ2-7; 10 bases are shared with TRBD1. The V segment lost 5 bases and the J segment 3 bases; nucleotides outside the gene matches: 4. Germline V gene data show CDR1 as PRHDT and CDR2 as FYEKMQ (reference sequence). The CDR3 consists of 14 residues. The CDR3, as DNA: TGTGCCAGCAGCAGCCGGGACAGGGGCTACGAGCAGTACTTC. Amino acid sequence: CASSSRDRGYEQYF.

The sample holds a few counts of this clone. The chain couples TRBV4-1 to TRBJ1-5; tentative D call: TRBD1 (5 bases). CDR3 size: 14 residues. Germline CDR1 MGHRA, CDR2 YSYEKL. Trimming cost V 5 bases and J 6 bases, with 14 bases left between them. The chain's CDR3 is CASSSHPGGQPQHF. The DNA of the CDR3 is TGCGCCAGCAGCTCTCACCCCGGGGGTCAGCCCCAGCATTTT.

This sequence joins TRBV2 and TRBJ2-7, with 9 bases fitting TRBD1. Per germline, CDR1 SNHLY and CDR2 FYNNEI. The junction had 3 bases not matched to a gene; V was cut back by 6 bases and J by 0 bases. The CDR3 is made up of 14 amino acids. CDR3 nucleotides: TGTGCCAGCAGGGACAGGGGTCGCTCCTACGAGCAGTACTTC. This translates into CASRDRGRSYEQYF.

The V gene is TRBV18, the J gene TRBJ2-7; 9 nucleotides agree with TRBD1. V was clipped by 3 bases and J by 2 bases; unmatched bases: 2. CDR3 length: 14 amino acids. Looked up from germline, CDR1 is KGHSH and CDR2 is LQKENI. CDR3 coding DNA: TGTGCCAGCTCACCGGGACAGGGACCCTACGAGCAGTACTTC. Amino acids: CASSPGQGPYEQYF.

The CDR3 region has the DNA TGTGCCAGCAGCGCGAGGGCGGGTACCACTGAAGCTTTCTTT. Its translation is CASSARAGTTEAFF. V gene TRBV9 combines with J gene TRBJ1-1; no firm D call. CDR1 is SGDLS, CDR2 YYNGEE, per germline. This CDR3 spans 14 amino acids. V lost 3 bases and J lost 4, with 13 bases in between.

This sequence joins TRBV5-1 and TRBJ1-1, with D possibly matching TRBD1 (6 bases). The CDR3 contains 17 residues. V was clipped by 4 bases and J by 0 bases, with 19 bases between them. Germline V gene sequence: CDR1 SGHRS, CDR2 YFSETQ. The CDR3 DNA reads as TGCGCCAGCAGCCCCTCGGGCGGACAGTCCTTGAACACTGAAGCTTTCTTT. Its translation is CASSPSGGQSLNTEAFF.

The chain combines TRBV7-9 with TRBJ1-1, with D possibly TRBD1 on 6 matching bases. The CDR3 has 16 residues. Germline CDR1 SEHNR, CDR2 FQNEAQ (reference sequence). V gave up 2 bases and J gave up 5 bases, with 18 bases separating them. CDR3 residues: CASSLHVPGEGTEAFF. The CDR3 nucleotides are TGTGCCAGCAGCTTACATGTCCCAGGGGAAGGGACTGAAGCTTTCTTT.

The rearrangement links TRBV4-1 to TRBJ2-7; 11 nucleotides align to TRBD1. Germline CDR1 MGHRA, CDR2 YSYEKL. This CDR3 is built from 16 residues. After removal of 0 bases from V and 3 bases from J, the junction contained 4 bases not matched to a gene. The CDR3 reads CASSQEGGTGGYEQYF. The CDR3 nucleotides are TGCGCCAGCAGCCAAGAAGGCGGGACAGGGGGCTACGAGCAGTACTTC.

The CDR3 loop reads CASSQNRGLTEAFF. The CDR3 bases are TGTGCCAGCAGCCAAAACAGGGGTTTGACTGAAGCTTTCTTT. The chain has TRBV7-9 and TRBJ1-1, with 7 nucleotides matching TRBD1. This CDR3 is built from 14 residues. The V and J ends lost 5 bases and 5 bases, in that order; junction bases with no gene match: 8. Germline V gene data show CDR1 as SEHNR and CDR2 as FQNEAQ (reference sequence).